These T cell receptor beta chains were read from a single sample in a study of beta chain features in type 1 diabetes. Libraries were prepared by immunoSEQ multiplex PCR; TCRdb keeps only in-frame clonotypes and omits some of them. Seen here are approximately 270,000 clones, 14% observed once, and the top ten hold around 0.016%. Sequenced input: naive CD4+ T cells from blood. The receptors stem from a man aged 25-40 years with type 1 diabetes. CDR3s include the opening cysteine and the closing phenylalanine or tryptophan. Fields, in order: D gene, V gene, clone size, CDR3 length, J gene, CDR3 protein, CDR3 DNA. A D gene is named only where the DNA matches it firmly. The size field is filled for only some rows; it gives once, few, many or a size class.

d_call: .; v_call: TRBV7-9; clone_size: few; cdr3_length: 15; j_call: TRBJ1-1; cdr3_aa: CASRPLGQGATEAFF; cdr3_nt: TGTGCCAGCAGGCCCCTCGGGCAGGGTGCCACTGAAGCTTTCTTT
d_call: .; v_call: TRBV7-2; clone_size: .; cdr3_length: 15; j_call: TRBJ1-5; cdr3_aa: CASSLVRGNNQPQHF; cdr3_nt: TGTGCCAGCAGCTTAGTGAGAGGCAACAATCAGCCCCAGCATTTT
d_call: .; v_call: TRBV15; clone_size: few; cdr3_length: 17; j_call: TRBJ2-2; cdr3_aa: CATSPMGRQEGAGELFF; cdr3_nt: TGTGCCACCAGCCCGATGGGGAGGCAGGAGGGAGCCGGGGAGCTGTTTTTT
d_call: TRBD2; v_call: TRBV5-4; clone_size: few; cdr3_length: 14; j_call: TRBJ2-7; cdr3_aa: CASSSGGRSDEQYF; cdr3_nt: TGTGCCAGCAGCTCCGGCGGGAGGTCTGACGAGCAGTACTTC
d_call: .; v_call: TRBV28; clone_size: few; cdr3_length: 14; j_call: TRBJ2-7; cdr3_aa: CASSTGGEGREQYF; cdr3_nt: TGTGCCAGCTCCACCGGGGGAGAGGGGCGCGAGCAGTACTTC
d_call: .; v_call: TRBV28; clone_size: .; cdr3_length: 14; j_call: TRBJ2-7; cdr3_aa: CASSLSTGAYEQYF; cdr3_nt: TGTGCCAGCAGTTTATCCACGGGAGCGTACGAGCAGTACTTC
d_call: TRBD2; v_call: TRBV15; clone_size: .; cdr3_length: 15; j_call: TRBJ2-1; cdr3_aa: CATSSPSGNRNEQFF; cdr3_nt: TGTGCCACCAGCAGTCCTAGCGGGAATCGGAATGAGCAGTTCTTC
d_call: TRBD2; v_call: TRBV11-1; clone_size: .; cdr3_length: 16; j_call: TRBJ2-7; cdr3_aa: CASSQGLAGAAYEQYF; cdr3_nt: TGTGCCAGCAGCCAGGGACTAGCGGGAGCCGCCTACGAGCAGTACTTC
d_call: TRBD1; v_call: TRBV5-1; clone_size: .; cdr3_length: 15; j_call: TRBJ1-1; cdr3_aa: CASSGLPGQGAEAFF; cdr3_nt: TGCGCCAGCAGCGGGCTTCCGGGACAGGGTGCTGAAGCTTTCTTT
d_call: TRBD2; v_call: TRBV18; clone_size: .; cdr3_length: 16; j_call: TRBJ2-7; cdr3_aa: CASSPRRASGHYEQYF; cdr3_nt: TGTGCCAGCTCACCACGGAGGGCTAGCGGTCACTACGAGCAGTACTTC
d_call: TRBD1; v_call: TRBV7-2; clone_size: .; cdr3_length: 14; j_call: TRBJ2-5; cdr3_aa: CASRMTGAQETQYF; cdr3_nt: TGTGCCAGCAGAATGACAGGGGCGCAAGAGACCCAGTACTTC
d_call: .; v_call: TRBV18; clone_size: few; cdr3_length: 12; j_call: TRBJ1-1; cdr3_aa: CASSPLTAEAFF; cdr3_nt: TGTGCCAGCTCACCCTTGACAGCTGAAGCTTTCTTT
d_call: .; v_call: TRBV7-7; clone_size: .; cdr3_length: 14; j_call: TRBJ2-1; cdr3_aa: CASSLTYGDNEQFF; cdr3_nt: TGTGCCAGCAGCTTAACCTACGGGGACAATGAGCAGTTCTTC
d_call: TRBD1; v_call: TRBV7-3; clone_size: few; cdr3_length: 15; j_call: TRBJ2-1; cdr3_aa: CASSRDSRSYNEQFF; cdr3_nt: TGTGCCAGCAGCCGGGACAGCCGCTCCTACAATGAGCAGTTCTTC
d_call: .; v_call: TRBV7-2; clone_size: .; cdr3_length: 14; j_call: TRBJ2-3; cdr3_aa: CASSLNWRADTQYF; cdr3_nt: TGTGCCAGCAGCTTAAATTGGAGGGCAGATACGCAGTATTTT
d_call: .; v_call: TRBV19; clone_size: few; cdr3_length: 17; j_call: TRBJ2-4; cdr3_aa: CASSIPLWGLAKNIQYF; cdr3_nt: TGTGCCAGTAGTATCCCTCTTTGGGGACTAGCCAAAAACATTCAGTACTTC
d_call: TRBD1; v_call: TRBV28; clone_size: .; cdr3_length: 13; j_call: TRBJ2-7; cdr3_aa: CASQGAERYEQYF; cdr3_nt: TGTGCCAGCCAGGGGGCTGAGCGCTACGAGCAGTACTTC
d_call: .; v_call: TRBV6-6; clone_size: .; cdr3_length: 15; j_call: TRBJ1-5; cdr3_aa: CASSYSGGINQPQHF; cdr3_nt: TGTGCCAGCAGTTACTCGGGAGGGATCAATCAGCCCCAGCATTTT
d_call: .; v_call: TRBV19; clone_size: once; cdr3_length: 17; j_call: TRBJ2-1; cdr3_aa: CASSISQPRGSYNEQFF; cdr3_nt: TGTGCCAGTAGTATATCCCAGCCCAGGGGCTCCTACAATGAGCAGTTCTTC
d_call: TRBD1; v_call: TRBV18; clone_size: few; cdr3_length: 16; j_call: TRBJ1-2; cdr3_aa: CASSPKDRERLDGYTF; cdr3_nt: TGTGCCAGCTCACCCAAGGACAGGGAGCGACTGGATGGCTACACCTTC
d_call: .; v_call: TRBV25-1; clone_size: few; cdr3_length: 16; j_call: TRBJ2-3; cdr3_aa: CASTPATETSTDTQYF; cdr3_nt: TGTGCCAGCACCCCAGCGACAGAGACTAGCACAGATACGCAGTATTTT
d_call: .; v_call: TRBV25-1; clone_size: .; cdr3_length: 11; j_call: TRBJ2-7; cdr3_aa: CASSESYEQYF; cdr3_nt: TGTGCCAGCAGTGAGTCGTACGAGCAGTACTTC
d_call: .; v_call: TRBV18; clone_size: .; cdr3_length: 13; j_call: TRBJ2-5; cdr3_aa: CASSPHRRETQYF; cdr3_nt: TGTGCCAGCTCACCACACAGGCGAGAGACCCAGTACTTC
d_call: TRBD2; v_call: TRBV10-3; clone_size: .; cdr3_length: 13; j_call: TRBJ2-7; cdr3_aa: CASGLAGGNEQYF; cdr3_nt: TGTGCCAGCGGACTAGCGGGAGGCAACGAGCAGTACTTC
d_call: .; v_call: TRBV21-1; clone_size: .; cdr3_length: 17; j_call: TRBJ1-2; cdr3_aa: CASSKDDSLEPFYGYTF; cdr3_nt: TGTGCCAGCAGCAAAGACGACAGCCTGGAGCCATTCTATGGCTACACCTTC
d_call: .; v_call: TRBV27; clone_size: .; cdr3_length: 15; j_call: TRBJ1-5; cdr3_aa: CASSAGTRAHQPQHF; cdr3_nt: TGTGCCAGCAGTGCCGGGACAAGGGCCCATCAGCCCCAGCATTTT
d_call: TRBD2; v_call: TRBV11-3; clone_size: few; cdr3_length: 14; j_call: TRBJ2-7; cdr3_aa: CASSLGLAKGEQYF; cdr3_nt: TGTGCCAGCAGCTTGGGACTAGCGAAGGGAGAGCAGTACTTC
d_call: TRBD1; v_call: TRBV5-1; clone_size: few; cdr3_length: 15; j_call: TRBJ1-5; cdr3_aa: CASSAGTDSNQPQHF; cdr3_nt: TGCGCCAGCAGCGCGGGGACAGACAGCAATCAGCCCCAGCATTTT
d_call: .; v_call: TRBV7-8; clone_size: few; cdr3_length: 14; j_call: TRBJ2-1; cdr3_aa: CASSFEIYSNEQFF; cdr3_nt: TGTGCCAGCAGCTTTGAGATTTATTCCAATGAGCAGTTCTTC
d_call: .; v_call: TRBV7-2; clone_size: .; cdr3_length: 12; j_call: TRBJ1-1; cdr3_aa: CASSLSWSEAFF; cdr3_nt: TGTGCCAGCAGCTTATCGTGGAGTGAAGCTTTCTTT
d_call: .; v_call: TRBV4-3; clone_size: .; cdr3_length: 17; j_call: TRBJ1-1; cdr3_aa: CASSKAVGAGGNTEAFF; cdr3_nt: TGCGCCAGCAGCAAAGCGGTGGGGGCCGGTGGGAACACTGAAGCTTTCTTT
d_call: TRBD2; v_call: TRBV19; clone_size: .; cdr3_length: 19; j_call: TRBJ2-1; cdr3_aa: CASSIDSGRFPSSYNEQFF; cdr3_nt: TGTGCCAGTAGTATAGATAGCGGGAGGTTTCCGAGCTCCTACAATGAGCAGTTCTTC
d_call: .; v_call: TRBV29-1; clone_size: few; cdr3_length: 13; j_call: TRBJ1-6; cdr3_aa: CSVGQEYNSPLHF; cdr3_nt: TGCAGCGTTGGACAGGAGTACAATTCACCCCTCCACTTT
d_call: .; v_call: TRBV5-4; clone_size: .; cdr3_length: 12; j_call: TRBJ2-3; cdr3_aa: CASSSSSDTQYF; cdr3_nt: TGTGCCAGCAGCTCGAGCTCAGATACGCAGTATTTT
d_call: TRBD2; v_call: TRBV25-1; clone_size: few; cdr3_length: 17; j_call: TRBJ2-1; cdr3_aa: CASSDYVGLAGVNEQFF; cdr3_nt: TGTGCCAGCAGTGACTACGTCGGACTAGCGGGAGTGAATGAGCAGTTCTTC
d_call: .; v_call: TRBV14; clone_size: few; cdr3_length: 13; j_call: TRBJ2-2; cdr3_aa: CASSRQGTGELFF; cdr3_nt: TGTGCCAGCAGCAGGCAGGGGACCGGGGAGCTGTTTTTT
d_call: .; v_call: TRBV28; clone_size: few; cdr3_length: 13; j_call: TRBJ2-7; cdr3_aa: CASRPGQSYEQYF; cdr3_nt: TGTGCCAGCAGACCCGGACAGTCCTACGAGCAGTACTTC
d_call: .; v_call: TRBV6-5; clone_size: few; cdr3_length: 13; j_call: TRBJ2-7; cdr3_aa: CASIPLQSYEQYF; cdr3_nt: TGTGCCAGCATTCCTCTTCAGTCCTACGAGCAGTACTTC
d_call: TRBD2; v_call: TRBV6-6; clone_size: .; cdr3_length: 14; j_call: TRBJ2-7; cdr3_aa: CASSYRTSVYEQYF; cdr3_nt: TGTGCCAGCAGTTACAGGACTAGTGTTTACGAGCAGTACTTC
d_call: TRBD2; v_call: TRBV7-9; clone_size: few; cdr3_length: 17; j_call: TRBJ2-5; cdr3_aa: CASSLGRLAGVDETQYF; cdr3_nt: TGTGCCAGCAGCCTAGGTCGACTAGCGGGAGTGGATGAGACCCAGTACTTC